This TCR beta chain was found in a study of T cell responses to AZD1222 COVID-19 vaccine. Study findings and constraints: Seropositive status at baseline applied to only a handful of AZD1222 recipients. Most donors were white British and more were female, and clonal diversity was possibly underestimated.

This clone was seen a few times. The antigen is not known. Produced via immunoSEQ multiplex PCR; TCRdb's table is partial and in-frame only. Among 100,000 to 120,000 clones listed, around nine tenths were seen once. The CDR3 runs to 15 residues. Looked up from germline, CDR1 is SEHNR and CDR2 is FQNEAQ (reference sequence). The V segment lost 5 bases and the J segment 5 bases; nucleotides outside the gene matches: 6. This receptor was obtained from an adult in good health. The chain is built from TRBV7-9 and TRBJ1-6; 7 bases are a match to TRBD1. Sequenced here: peripheral blood, sampled on day 0 of AZD1222 vaccination. CDR3 protein: CASSPSGTDNSPLHF. CDR3 nucleotides: TGTGCCAGCAGCCCCTCCGGGACAGATAATTCACCCCTCCACTTT.